Below, one TCR beta chain is given with its context. Its antigen is still unknown. Base qualities were left out, and no much larger clone turns up one base away. This sample is part of a study of T cells after posttransplantation cyclophosphamide (dated by TCRdb to the mid-2010s). Concerning the study at large: Using TRB sequencing, the study followed how the T cell repertoire reconstituted after myeloablative bone marrow transplantation in which posttransplantation cyclophosphamide served as GVHD prophylaxis. Antigen receptor sequencing covered samples from 35 to 40 PTCy-treated patients and approximately 15 of their related bone marrow donors. Blood from every one of the 30 to 35 PTCy patients who had 1-year posttransplant specimens underwent TRB sequencing. In 3 patients, up to roughly 3 additional blood samples taken between 2 and 5.2 years after transplant also underwent TRB sequencing, as did pretransplant blood from a handful of patients. Because TRA and TRB clonality were tightly correlated in fewer than ten samples, subsequent TCR analyses were focused on TRB only. Public TRB sequences were searched against a database of over 3,600 sequences associated with responses to pathogens, tumor antigens, self-antigens and alloantigens. Overall results and qualifications from the work: The TRB repertoires of T cells infiltrating skin or the GI tract showed only limited overlap with the TRB repertoires found in blood. Across more than 40 patients, TRB clonality was highly associated with recipient CMV seropositivity and CMV reactivation, and diversity in PTCy patients was similar to diversity in CNI/methotrexate controls. At 1-2 months, donor-recipient similarity was low but rose over the first year, and the later blood repertoires were often dominated by donor CD8+ memory clones.

Related bone marrow donors provided peripheral blood samples on the day of marrow donation. Viable CD3+CD4+ or CD3+CD8+ cells that were CCR7+CD45RA+CD45RO-CD95-CD27+CD28+ were defined as naive T cells. Peripheral blood and bone marrow mononuclear cells were isolated by Ficoll-Hypaque density centrifugation and were cryopreserved. CD4+ and CD8+ T cells, including naive and memory subsets, were sorted by FACS using a FACSAria II. Genomic DNA was used for TRB sequencing, which was performed with the immunoSEQ assay at survey resolution or with the hsTCRB kit. The original pipeline was this. The immunoSEQ software handled the initial read processing, while the LymphoSeq R package was used for the repertoire analyses. Clonality was computed as 1 minus normalized Shannon entropy, and a Gini coefficient was also calculated for each TRB dataset. Phenotypes of unsorted samples were inferred by mapping TRB sequences from sorted subsets of the recipient or donor onto the same recipient's unsorted samples. The clones in this table, taken by TCRdb from immuneACCESS, are in-frame only. Not every clone is retained; where verified, under half of the shortfall comes from an unresolved V gene, and the cause of the rest is unknown. The DNA was the basis for D and trimming; V, J and clone size are from that table. The sample table contains over 20,000 clones; only one count was recorded for approximately 98% of them. The top ten constitute under 0.15% of the sample.

V is pared back by 1 base and J by 8 bases, with 6 bases lying between the germline termini. CDR1 and CDR2 are read off the germline V gene as SGHDN and FVKESK. From the cysteine up to the phenylalanine, the CDR3 has a length of 12 residues. The kept DNA is CDR3 alone, 36 bases in frame from the first base. Sample: naive CD8+ T cells sorted from PBMCs. The chain was built from TRBV14 and TRBJ2-1; the D gene is unclear. This clonotype was obtained from a man aged 40-50 years in good health, CMV-negative, and a related stem cell transplant donor. The CDR3 reads as follows: CASSQVVDEQFF. The nucleotides are TGTGCCAGCAGCCAAGTGGTAGATGAGCAGTTCTTC.